These 25 T cell receptor gamma chains were sequenced from one sample in a study of γδ T cells in repeated Plasmodium falciparum infection. TCRdb reanalyzed the multiplex PCR reads using CATT. The sample lists 13,000 to 15,000 gamma-chain clones, roughly 1.5% occurring once. Gammadelta T cells were flow-sorted from PBMC into Vgamma9/Vdelta2+ and Vdelta2-negative populations for bulk analysis. Sequenced input: gamma-delta T cells from blood. The origin of the receptors is a pool of human donors (malaria-infected and uninfected, not separated).

This clone was seen more than once but under ten times. This likely came from a read error, as a far larger clone is one base away. Other DNA variants within this sample encode the same CDR3. The J gene was not called, though the V gene is TRGV5. CDR3 length: 18 amino acids. Germline values: CDR1 VINAFY, CDR2 YDVSNSKD. CDR3 nucleotides: TGTGCCACCTGGGACGTGTCAACGCAAGAGTTGGGCAAAAAAATCAAGGTATTC. Its protein product is CATWDVSTQELGKKIKVF.

Points on this clone: The mismatch at residue 11 between this DNA's translation and the TCRdb protein of a much larger clone likely reflects a read error; the protein shown is translated from the DNA. J is TRGJ1 or TRGJ2 and V is TRGV3. No J gene is reported in TCRdb; it was inferred here by comparing the DNA with germline. The germline V gene has CDR1 VTNTFY and CDR2 YDVSTARD (reference sequence). The length of the CDR3 is 15 residues. Trimming took 0 bases from V and 8 from J; bases not matched to a gene: 13. The CDR3 DNA is TGTGCCACCTGGGACAGGCGTGATGGGGATCATAAGAAACTCTTT. Amino acid sequence: CATWDRRDGDHKKLF.

Details on this clone: The protein that TCRdb holds for this DNA derives from a much larger clone and differs from the translated DNA at residue 8, which likely indicates a read error; the protein shown here is translated from the DNA. The chain recombines TRGV9 with TRGJ1 or TRGJ2. No J gene is reported in TCRdb; it was inferred here by comparing the DNA with germline. Germline CDR1 reads GITISATS; CDR2 reads ISYDGTV (reference sequence). This CDR3 is 12 amino acids long. The CDR3 sequence: CALWRNYDKKLF. The CDR3 DNA is TGTGCCTTGTGGAGGAATTATGATAAGAAACTCTTT.

This clone appeared many times. This may come from a read error, since a much larger clone is one base off. The CDR3 DNA is TGTGCCTTGTGGGAGGCCCATTATTATAAGAAACTCTTT. Its protein is CALWEAHYYKKLF. This chain connects TRGV9 to TRGJ1 or TRGJ2. After removal of 2 bases from V and 2 bases from J, the junction contained 3 bases not matched to a gene. CDR1 is GITISATS and CDR2 is ISYDGTV in the germline V gene (reference sequence). The CDR3 extends over 13 amino acids.

This clone was counted ten times or more. TCRdb attributes to this sequence the protein of a much larger clone, which differs from the DNA translation at residue 4; a read error is likely, and the protein displayed is translated from the DNA. V usage is TRGV2 and J usage is TRGJP2. The CDR3 is made up of 14 amino acids. Germline V gene sequence: CDR1 EGSNGY, CDR2 YDSYNSKV. The CDR3 DNA reads TGTGCCACCAGGGACGAGCGAAGTGATTGGATCAAGACGTTT. Its translation is CATRDERSDWIKTF.

In this sample, this clone is medium-sized. Given a far larger clone just one base away, this is likely a sequencing read error. V gene TRGV9 combines with J gene TRGJP. There are 15 residues in the CDR3. Germline V gives CDR1 GITISATS, CDR2 ISYDGTV (reference sequence). This chain's CDR3 is CALWEVELGKKIEVF. As DNA, the CDR3 is TGTGCCTTGTGGGAGGTGGAGTTGGGCAAAAAAATCGAGGTATTT.

This clone was counted a few times. This is likely an artifact of a read error, given a far larger clone one base away. Distinct nucleotide sequences in the sample also encode this CDR3. The CDR3 is CATWDGRQKLF. CDR3 DNA sequence: TGTGCCACCTGGGATGGGCGTCAAAAACTCTTT. No J gene was assigned, while the V gene was called as TRGV4. CDR1 is EGSTGY and CDR2 is YDSYTSSV in the germline V gene. The CDR3 loop spans 11 amino acids.

A note on this clone: Given a far larger clone just one base away, this is likely a sequencing read error. Because the CDR3's place on the DNA is in doubt, the DNA is left out and the CDR3 is given as listed by TCRdb. The V segment is TRGV9, and no J call was made. CDR1 and CDR2 (germline): GITISATS, ISYDGTV (reference sequence). The CDR3 spans 29 residues, counting both ends. This chain's CDR3 is CALWEVRSNSLAVEQHLLSQVSIGRIQHF.

This clone was seen at least ten times. The protein that TCRdb holds for this DNA derives from a much larger clone and differs from the translated DNA at residue 15, which likely indicates a read error; the protein shown here is translated from the DNA. The gene calls are TRGV9 and TRGJP. This CDR3 spans 17 amino acids. CDR1 is GITISATS and CDR2 is ISYDGTV in the germline V gene (reference sequence). DNA of the CDR3: TGTGCCTTGTGGGACCAGGTGCGAGAGTTGGGCAAAAAAATCAGGGTATTT. Translating gives CALWDQVRELGKKIRVF.

This clone appeared many times. A much larger clone differs by one base, so this may be a read error. The chain has TRGV4 and TRGJ1 or TRGJ2. CDR3 length equals 11 residues. CDR1 is EGSTGY, CDR2 YDSYTSSV, per germline. The CDR3 DNA reads TGTGCCACCTGGGCCGTATATAAGAAGCTCTTT. It specifies CATWAVYKKLF.

In its sample, this clone was seen many times. TCRdb's listed protein matches a much larger clone and diverges from this DNA's translation at residue 9, likely through a read error; the protein shown comes from the DNA. The CDR3 is CALWEDNESGKKIKVF. CDR3 in DNA: TGTGCCTTGTGGGAGGACAACGAGTCGGGCAAAAAAATCAAGGTATTT. V is TRGV9 and J is TRGJP. Germline V lookup: CDR1 GITISATS, CDR2 ISYDGTV (reference sequence). The CDR3 spans 16 residues.

Only a few counts were recorded for this clone. TCRdb pairs this DNA with a much larger clone's protein that differs at residue 3, likely a read error; the protein shown was translated from the DNA. The genes are TRGV8 and TRGJ1 or TRGJ2. Matching the DNA to germline supplied the J gene, which TCRdb does not give. Germline values: CDR1 VENAVY, CDR2 YDSYNSRV. The CDR3 consists of 15 residues. CDR3 amino acids: CAAWDRRLNYYKKLF. Written as DNA, the CDR3 is TGTGCCGCCTGGGATCGCCGCCTGAATTATTATAAGAAACTCTTT.

This clone was found many times. The protein held in TCRdb is that of a much larger clone and does not match this DNA's translation at residue 6, likely because of a read error; the protein shown is translated from the DNA. This chain connects TRGV9 to TRGJ1 or TRGJ2. CDR1 and CDR2 (germline): GITISATS, ISYDGTV (reference sequence). There are 11 residues in the CDR3. The junction had 4 bases not matched to a gene; V was cut back by 5 bases and J by 6 bases. The CDR3 DNA follows: TGTGCCTTGTGGGTACCTTATAAGAAACTCTTT. It yields the protein CALWVPYKKLF.

As for this clone: The protein recorded in TCRdb matches a much larger clone and deviates from this DNA's translation at residue 3, suggesting a read error; the protein here is obtained by translating the DNA. The chain is built from TRGV4 and TRGJ1 or TRGJ2. The CDR3 is 12 amino acids. Germline loops: CDR1 EGSTGY, CDR2 YDSYTSSV. CDR3 sequence (DNA): TGTGCCGCCTGGGATAAGGTTTATAAGAAACTCTTT. Protein sequence: CAAWDKVYKKLF.

In regard to this clone: For this DNA, TCRdb reports the protein of a much larger clone, which diverges at residue 3, most likely from a read error; the protein presented here is translated directly from the DNA. The rearrangement links TRGV9 to TRGJ1 or TRGJ2. No J gene was available from TCRdb, and it was assigned here by a germline match of the DNA. Germline V CDR1 and CDR2: GITISATS, ISYDGTV (reference sequence). The CDR3 is 11 amino acids. Written as DNA, the CDR3 is TGTGCCTCGTGGGCCCTCCCCCAGAAACTCTTT. Amino acids: CASWALPQKLF.

This clone has a count of ten or more. TCRdb's protein for this DNA is that of a much larger clone and differs from the translation at residue 7, likely a read error; the protein shown is the DNA translation. In DNA, the CDR3 is TGTGCCTTGTGGGAGGAATCCAAATATTATAAGAAACTCTTT. Its protein product is CALWEESKYYKKLF. This rearrangement joins TRGV9 to TRGJ1 or TRGJ2. With 2 bases clipped from V and 4 bases from J, the junction kept 8 bases outside the gene matches. CDR1 is GITISATS, CDR2 ISYDGTV, per germline (reference sequence). The CDR3 has 14 residues.

This clone was seen repeatedly, ten times or more. The J gene is TRGJP, the V gene TRGV9. The germline gives CDR1 GITISATS, CDR2 ISYDGTV (reference sequence). The CDR3 runs 17 residues. The ends lost 2 bases at V and 9 bases at J; junction bases unmatched: 10. CDR3 bases: TGTGCCTTGTGGGAGGCCACTGAACGGTTGGGCAAAAAAATCAAGGTATTT. Translated: CALWEATERLGKKIKVF.

Concerning this clone itself: This DNA translates differently at residue 4 from the TCRdb protein, which is that of a much larger clone; a read error is likely, and the protein shown is the DNA's own translation. The chain links TRGV9 to TRGJ1 or TRGJ2. Assignment of the J gene here rests on matching the DNA to germline, because TCRdb gives none. The CDR3 spans 11 residues. The V gene's germline CDR1 is GITISATS and CDR2 ISYDGTV (reference sequence). V dropped 9 bases and J dropped 7; count of bases not matched to a gene: 9. This CDR3 reads CALGGRYKKLF. The CDR3 coding sequence is TGTGCCTTGGGAGGGAGATATAAGAAACTCTTT.

This clone has a count of ten or more. The TCRdb record carries a much larger clone's protein, which differs from this DNA's translation at residue 8; a read error is the likely cause, and the protein listed here is the DNA translation. The chain carries TRGV9 and TRGJ1 or TRGJ2. The CDR3 has 10 amino acids. Germline V gene data show CDR1 as GITISATS and CDR2 as ISYDGTV (reference sequence). This CDR3 is CALWEDKNLF. DNA of the CDR3: TGTGCCTTGTGGGAGGATAAGAATCTCTTT.

In the case of this clone: TCRdb assigns this DNA the protein of a much larger clone, which departs from its translation at residue 5; this likely reflects a read error, and the protein shown comes from translating the DNA. The genes are TRGV4 and TRGJP1. The CDR3 has 18 residues. The germline CDR1 and CDR2 sequences are EGSTGY and YDSYTSSV. The CDR3 DNA follows: TGTGCCACCTGGTATGGTACTCCTTTAATGGCCACTGGTTGGTTCAAGATATTT. This codes for CATWYGTPLMATGWFKIF.

This clone was detected ten times or more. Other DNA sequences from this sample encode an identical CDR3 as well. The chain combines TRGV2 with TRGJ1 or TRGJ2. V was clipped by 0 bases and J by 0 bases; unmatched bases: 2. Germline CDR1 is EGSNGY and CDR2 is YDSYNSKV. This CDR3 spans 14 amino acids. CDR3 sequence: CATWDGSNYYKKLF. The CDR3 region has the DNA TGTGCCACCTGGGACGGGTCGAATTATTATAAGAAACTCTTT.

In its sample, this clone was seen many times. The protein that TCRdb holds for this DNA derives from a much larger clone and differs from the translated DNA at residue 12, which likely indicates a read error; the protein shown here is translated from the DNA. The J gene has no call, while the V gene is TRGV9. Germline V gene data show CDR1 as GITISATS and CDR2 as ISYDGTV (reference sequence). CDR3 size: 14 residues. The CDR3 DNA sequence: TGTGCCTTGTGGGAGGTCACGAAGGGGTATAAGAGACTCTTT. It codes for CALWEVTKGYKRLF.

As for this clone: TCRdb's listed protein matches a much larger clone and diverges from this DNA's translation at residue 4, likely through a read error; the protein shown comes from the DNA. J is TRGJ1 or TRGJ2 and V is TRGV3. This CDR3 spans 13 amino acids. Germline CDR1 reads VTNTFY; CDR2 reads YDVSTARD (reference sequence). As DNA, the CDR3 is TGTGCCACCCGGGACGGACTTCATTATAAGAAACTCTTT. Translating gives CATRDGLHYKKLF.

In this sample, this clone turned up a few times. The TCRdb protein comes from a much larger clone and disagrees with this DNA's translation at residue 3, likely due to a read error; the protein given here is derived from the DNA. This chain connects TRGV9 to TRGJ1 or TRGJ2. TCRdb gives no J gene; it was assigned here by matching the DNA to germline. Germline-derived CDR1 and CDR2 are GITISATS and ISYDGTV (reference sequence). CDR3 length equals 13 residues. CDR3 residues: CASWDLWGYKKLF. CDR3 bases: TGTGCCTCGTGGGATCTGTGGGGTTATAAGAAACTCTTT.

This clone was observed many times. A much bigger clone sits one base away, suggesting this may be a read error. This specimen includes other DNA sequences encoding the same CDR3. The chain couples TRGV9 to TRGJ1 or TRGJ2. This CDR3 contains 13 residues. The J segment lost 1 base and the V segment lost 2 bases, leaving 2 bases of the junction unmatched. Germline V gene sequence: CDR1 GITISATS, CDR2 ISYDGTV (reference sequence). CDR3 loop: CALWEANYYKKLF. CDR3 DNA sequence: TGTGCCTTGTGGGAGGCTAATTATTATAAGAAACTCTTT.